Listed below are T cell receptor beta chains from one sample, sequenced in a study of graft-versus-host responses after intestinal transplantation. Their specific antigens are unknown. Some clones are missing from TCRdb's copy, which holds only in-frame ones; the method was immunoSEQ multiplex PCR. The sample yields over 100,000 clones, 90% to 95% seen once. This material consisted of unstimulated CD4+ T cells sorted from spleen or lymph node cells, taken before transplant. The source is a human donor who was the organ donor for an intestinal transplant. Both conserved end residues are part of each CDR3. D genes are given only for firm matches. The size field is filled for only some rows; it gives once, few, many or a size class.

DNA: TGTGCCAGCAGACGTGGGTCGGGAACCTACGAGCAGTACTTC
CDR3: CASRRGSGTYEQYF
J: TRBJ2-7
length: 14
D: NA
size: NA
V: TRBV28

DNA: TGTGCCAGCAGTCTAGGTGGTCAGCGGGCGACCATTCAGTACTTC
CDR3: CASSLGGQRATIQYF
J: TRBJ2-4
length: 15
D: NA
size: NA
V: TRBV6-1

DNA: TGTGCCAGCATCCGAAGGGCAGGGAAGGACTATGGCTACACCTTC
CDR3: CASIRRAGKDYGYTF
J: TRBJ1-2
length: 15
D: NA
size: NA
V: TRBV28

DNA: TGTGCCAGCAGCTTTCGGACTAGCGGGAGTTATACAGATACGCAGTATTTT
CDR3: CASSFRTSGSYTDTQYF
J: TRBJ2-3
length: 17
D: TRBD2
size: NA
V: TRBV11-2

DNA: TGCGCCAGCAGCCAAGATCTCGGGACAGACTCCTACGAGCAGTACTTC
CDR3: CASSQDLGTDSYEQYF
J: TRBJ2-7
length: 16
D: TRBD1
size: few
V: TRBV4-3

DNA: TGTGCCAGCAGCTTAGACCGGGCCACAGATACGCAGTATTTT
CDR3: CASSLDRATDTQYF
J: TRBJ2-3
length: 14
D: NA
size: NA
V: TRBV11-3

DNA: TGCGCCAGCAGCCAAGTGGGCCAACTAAGGGGTGGCTACACCTTC
CDR3: CASSQVGQLRGGYTF
J: TRBJ1-2
length: 15
D: NA
size: NA
V: TRBV4-1

DNA: TGTGCCAGCAGCACCACAGGGAACTATGGCTACACCTTC
CDR3: CASSTTGNYGYTF
J: TRBJ1-2
length: 13
D: NA
size: NA
V: TRBV7-9

DNA: TGTGCCAGCAGTTACTCGAGAAGATGGAACACCGGGGAGCTGTTTTTT
CDR3: CASSYSRRWNTGELFF
J: TRBJ2-2
length: 16
D: NA
size: NA
V: TRBV6-5

DNA: TGTGCCAGCAGCCTACAGGGAAACATTCAGTACTTC
CDR3: CASSLQGNIQYF
J: TRBJ2-4
length: 12
D: NA
size: NA
V: TRBV13

DNA: TGTGCCAGCAGCTTAGATATAAGAGGGACAGGGGGCGAGACTCTTTATGGCTACACCTTC
CDR3: CASSLDIRGTGGETLYGYTF
J: TRBJ1-2
length: 20
D: TRBD1
size: NA
V: TRBV7-6

DNA: TGTGCCAGCAGCCCACAGCACTCCACAGATACGCAGTATTTT
CDR3: CASSPQHSTDTQYF
J: TRBJ2-3
length: 14
D: NA
size: NA
V: TRBV7-6

DNA: TGCGCCAGCAGCCAAGATCGCGTTGGTGGGGTCAATGAGCAGTTCTTC
CDR3: CASSQDRVGGVNEQFF
J: TRBJ2-1
length: 16
D: NA
size: NA
V: TRBV4-3

DNA: TGCAGTGCTAGGAACAATGAGCAGTTCTTC
CDR3: CSARNNEQFF
J: TRBJ2-1
length: 10
D: NA
size: NA
V: TRBV20-1

DNA: TGTGCCAGCAGCTTAGGACCTCTAGCGGGGGCGGGGACCCAGTACTTC
CDR3: CASSLGPLAGAGTQYF
J: TRBJ2-5
length: 16
D: TRBD2
size: NA
V: TRBV7-2

DNA: TGCGCCAGCGCTCGGGTCAACTCTGGGGCCAACGTCCTGACTTTC
CDR3: CASARVNSGANVLTF
J: TRBJ2-6
length: 15
D: NA
size: NA
V: TRBV5-1

DNA: TGTGCCAGCAGTTTCCAGGGGTCAGATACGCAGTATTTT
CDR3: CASSFQGSDTQYF
J: TRBJ2-3
length: 13
D: NA
size: NA
V: TRBV28

DNA: TGTGCCAGCAGCACTAGCGGGAGGGGCTTCGAGCAGTACTTC
CDR3: CASSTSGRGFEQYF
J: TRBJ2-7
length: 14
D: TRBD2
size: once
V: TRBV28

DNA: TGTGCCACCAGCAGGGAAACAGGGGGTGAAAAACTGTTTTTT
CDR3: CATSRETGGEKLFF
J: TRBJ1-4
length: 14
D: TRBD1
size: NA
V: TRBV15

DNA: TGTGCCAGTAGTATAAGACAATGGGGAGATACGCAGTATTTT
CDR3: CASSIRQWGDTQYF
J: TRBJ2-3
length: 14
D: NA
size: NA
V: TRBV19

DNA: TGCGCCAGCAGCTTGGCAGGGCCTGGAAACACCATATATTTT
CDR3: CASSLAGPGNTIYF
J: TRBJ1-3
length: 14
D: NA
size: NA
V: TRBV5-1

DNA: TGTGCCAGCAGCCGGCCGGGACAGTTGAACACTGAAGCTTTCTTT
CDR3: CASSRPGQLNTEAFF
J: TRBJ1-1
length: 15
D: TRBD1
size: NA
V: TRBV4-2

DNA: TGTGCCAGCGCCGGCAGGGGCTACGAGCAGTACTTC
CDR3: CASAGRGYEQYF
J: TRBJ2-7
length: 12
D: NA
size: NA
V: TRBV13

DNA: TGCGCCAGCAGTCAATCGGGAGGGACTCGGGATACGCAGTATTTT
CDR3: CASSQSGGTRDTQYF
J: TRBJ2-3
length: 15
D: TRBD2
size: NA
V: TRBV23-1

DNA: TGTGCCTGGAGTAGCGGGAGGCCCACCTACGAGCAGTACTTC
CDR3: CAWSSGRPTYEQYF
J: TRBJ2-7
length: 14
D: TRBD2
size: NA
V: TRBV30

DNA: TGTGCCAGCAGTTACTCGACTTGGACAGTCTCCTACGAGCAGTACTTC
CDR3: CASSYSTWTVSYEQYF
J: TRBJ2-7
length: 16
D: NA
size: NA
V: TRBV6-6

DNA: TGTGCCAGCAGTCCCCGCGGAAGCACAGATACGCAGTATTTT
CDR3: CASSPRGSTDTQYF
J: TRBJ2-3
length: 14
D: NA
size: once
V: TRBV2

DNA: TGTGCCAGCAGCAAAGGCGATATATCCAGGCAAGAGACCCAGTACTTC
CDR3: CASSKGDISRQETQYF
J: TRBJ2-5
length: 16
D: NA
size: NA
V: TRBV21-1

DNA: TGTGCCAGCAGCGACCGGACAGGGGACACTGAAGCTTTCTTT
CDR3: CASSDRTGDTEAFF
J: TRBJ1-1
length: 14
D: TRBD1
size: NA
V: TRBV7-9

DNA: TGCGCCAGCAGCTTGTTACAGGGAGCAGATACGCAGTATTTT
CDR3: CASSLLQGADTQYF
J: TRBJ2-3
length: 14
D: NA
size: NA
V: TRBV5-1

DNA: TGTGCCATCAGGGATAGCGGGAGGGCCCTTGAGCAGTTCTTC
CDR3: CAIRDSGRALEQFF
J: TRBJ2-1
length: 14
D: TRBD2
size: NA
V: TRBV10-3

DNA: TGTGCCAGCAGCTTCGGAGCGGGGGATACGCAGTATTTT
CDR3: CASSFGAGDTQYF
J: TRBJ2-3
length: 13
D: TRBD2
size: NA
V: TRBV11-2

DNA: TGTGCCAGCAGAGGGGGACCCGGCTCTGGGGCCAACGTCCTGACTTTC
CDR3: CASRGGPGSGANVLTF
J: TRBJ2-6
length: 16
D: NA
size: NA
V: TRBV2

DNA: TGCGCCAGCAGCTTGGGCGGGACAGGGGGCGTCGAGCAGTACTTC
CDR3: CASSLGGTGGVEQYF
J: TRBJ2-7
length: 15
D: TRBD1
size: NA
V: TRBV5-1

DNA: TGTGCCAGCAGCGTAGGGGATGTGTACAATGAGCAGTTCTTC
CDR3: CASSVGDVYNEQFF
J: TRBJ2-1
length: 14
D: NA
size: NA
V: TRBV9

DNA: TGTGCCAGCAGCTTGGAAGCAGGGAGTGGGGCCAACGTCCTGACTTTC
CDR3: CASSLEAGSGANVLTF
J: TRBJ2-6
length: 16
D: NA
size: NA
V: TRBV5-4

DNA: TGTGCCAGTGGGACTAGCGGGGCCGGGGAGCTGTTTTTT
CDR3: CASGTSGAGELFF
J: TRBJ2-2
length: 13
D: TRBD2
size: NA
V: TRBV9

DNA: TGTGCCAGCAGGCGACCAGGGGTTTCGAACACTGAAGCTTTCTTT
CDR3: CASRRPGVSNTEAFF
J: TRBJ1-1
length: 15
D: NA
size: NA
V: TRBV28

DNA: TGTGCCAGCAGCGCCTGGACAGGGGAGAGAGATACGCAGTATTTT
CDR3: CASSAWTGERDTQYF
J: TRBJ2-3
length: 15
D: TRBD1
size: NA
V: TRBV5-5

DNA: TGTGCCATCAGTGAGTCTCCTAGCTCCTACAATGAGCAGTTCTTC
CDR3: CAISESPSSYNEQFF
J: TRBJ2-1
length: 15
D: NA
size: NA
V: TRBV10-3

DNA: TGTGCCAGCAGTCGACTAGCGGGAGGGATGAGCACAGATACGCAGTATTTT
CDR3: CASSRLAGGMSTDTQYF
J: TRBJ2-3
length: 17
D: TRBD2
size: NA
V: TRBV6-4

DNA: TGTGCCTGGAGTGTAAGACTAGCGGTCAATGAGCAGTTCTTC
CDR3: CAWSVRLAVNEQFF
J: TRBJ2-1
length: 14
D: TRBD2
size: NA
V: TRBV30

DNA: TGTGCCAGTAGTATCCCGGGGGCCGCTGAGCAGTTCTTC
CDR3: CASSIPGAAEQFF
J: TRBJ2-1
length: 13
D: NA
size: NA
V: TRBV19

DNA: TGTGCCTGGGGAACAGGGAAGAGGGGCTACACCTTC
CDR3: CAWGTGKRGYTF
J: TRBJ1-2
length: 12
D: NA
size: NA
V: TRBV30

DNA: TGTGCCAGCAGTTACTCCACAGGAGATACGCAGTATTTT
CDR3: CASSYSTGDTQYF
J: TRBJ2-3
length: 13
D: NA
size: NA
V: TRBV6-5

DNA: TGTGCCAGCAGTCCCACAGGGGCGGCCACCGGGGAGCTGTTTTTT
CDR3: CASSPTGAATGELFF
J: TRBJ2-2
length: 15
D: TRBD1
size: NA
V: TRBV28

DNA: TGTGCCAGCAGTTACAGTGGTTCGGTCCTCGAGCAGTTCTTC
CDR3: CASSYSGSVLEQFF
J: TRBJ2-1
length: 14
D: NA
size: NA
V: TRBV6-5

DNA: TGTGCCAGCAGCCGTAGCGGGGCAGATACGCAGTATTTT
CDR3: CASSRSGADTQYF
J: TRBJ2-3
length: 13
D: TRBD2
size: NA
V: TRBV14

DNA: TGCGCCAGCAGCTTGATTGACAGCTACGAGCAGTACTTC
CDR3: CASSLIDSYEQYF
J: TRBJ2-7
length: 13
D: NA
size: NA
V: TRBV5-1

DNA: TGCGCCAGCAGCTGGGGGCTAGCGCCGACCTACGAGCAGTACTTC
CDR3: CASSWGLAPTYEQYF
J: TRBJ2-7
length: 15
D: NA
size: NA
V: TRBV5-1

DNA: TGTGCCAGCAGCCTCGGACCCTCGTATAATGAAAAACTGTTTTTT
CDR3: CASSLGPSYNEKLFF
J: TRBJ1-4
length: 15
D: NA
size: NA
V: TRBV7-2

DNA: TGTGCCAGCAGCTTGCGGGGGGCGGCGGAGACCCAGTACTTC
CDR3: CASSLRGAAETQYF
J: TRBJ2-5
length: 14
D: NA
size: once
V: TRBV5-4